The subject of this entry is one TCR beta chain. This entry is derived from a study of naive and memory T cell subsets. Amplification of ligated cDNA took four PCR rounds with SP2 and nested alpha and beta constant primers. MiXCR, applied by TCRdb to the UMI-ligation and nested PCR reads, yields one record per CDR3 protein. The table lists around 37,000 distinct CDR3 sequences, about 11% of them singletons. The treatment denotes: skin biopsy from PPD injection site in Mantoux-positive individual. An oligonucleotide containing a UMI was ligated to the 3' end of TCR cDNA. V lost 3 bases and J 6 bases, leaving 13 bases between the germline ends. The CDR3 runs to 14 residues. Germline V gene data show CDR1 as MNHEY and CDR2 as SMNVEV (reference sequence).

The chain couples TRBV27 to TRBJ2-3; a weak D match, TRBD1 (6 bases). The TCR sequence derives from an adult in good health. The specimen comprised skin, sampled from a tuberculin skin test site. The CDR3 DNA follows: TGTGCCAGCAGTTTCCACAGGGTTGATGATACGCAGTATTTT. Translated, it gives CASSFHRVDDTQYF.